The 16 T cell receptor beta chains below were found in one sample sequenced in a study of shared clonotypes between healthy human individuals. The naive CD8 population came from CD45RO-negative cells selected for CCR7, without terminally differentiated effector memory CD45RA+ cells. The protocol was immunoSEQ multiplex PCR, while the TCRdb copy is restricted to in-frame clones and leaves out a portion. This sample yields some 2.1 million clones, of which around 95% are seen a single time; around 1.7% belongs to the top ten. Sequenced input: naive CD8+ T cells from PBMCs. These receptors all come from a man between 18 and 29 years old in good health. Some clones in this sample may be carry-over from other donors' samples.

V and J are TRBV19 and TRBJ2-5; D is perhaps TRBD1 (5 bases). Germline-derived CDR1 and CDR2 are LNHDA and SQIVND (reference sequence). V lost 0 bases and J lost 9, with 11 bases in between. The CDR3 spans 13 residues. For the CDR3, the DNA is TGTGCCAGTAGTATAGATCCCACCAGGGCCCAGTACTTC. It yields the protein CASSIDPTRAQYF.

The chain combines TRBV27 with TRBJ1-5, with D unclear. Per the germline V gene, CDR1 is MNHEY and CDR2 is SMNVEV (reference sequence). The CDR3 consists of 13 residues. V lost 6 bases, J lost 3 bases, and 9 bases lay in between. The CDR3 sequence: CASSLRYNQPQHF. The CDR3 DNA is TGTGCCAGCAGCCTCAGGTACAATCAGCCCCAGCATTTT.

Only a few counts were recorded for this clone. The chain carries TRBV9 and TRBJ2-2; 13 nucleotides align to TRBD2. The CDR3 runs to 17 residues. Unmatched junction bases numbered 8, after V lost 3 bases and J lost 6 bases. CDR1 is SGDLS, CDR2 YYNGEE, per germline. The CDR3 sequence is CASSDWTSGSSAGELFF. In DNA, the CDR3 is TGTGCCAGCAGCGACTGGACTAGCGGGAGTTCCGCCGGGGAGCTGTTTTTT. Variable domain in full (rest from reference TRBV9 and TRBJ2-2): DSGVTQTPKHLITATGQRVTLRCSPRSGDLSVYWYQQSLDQGLQFLIQYYNGEERAKGNILERFSAQQFPDLHSELNLSSLELGDSALYFCASSDWTSGSSAGELFFGEGSRLTVL.

The chain links TRBV7-9 to TRBJ2-2; D uncertain. V shed 0 bases and J shed 6 bases, with 8 bases lying between them. This CDR3 has 14 amino acids. The germline gives CDR1 SEHNR, CDR2 FQNEAQ (reference sequence). The CDR3 DNA sequence: TGTGCCAGCAGCTTAGCGCGAGTGGCCGGGGAGCTGTTTTTT. It encodes CASSLARVAGELFF.

This clone was recorded once. J is TRBJ1-1 and V is TRBV7-8, with D possibly matching TRBD1 (6 bases). Germline CDR1 SGHVS, CDR2 FQNEAQ. The CDR3 spans 16 residues. V was cut by 2 bases and J by 7 bases, with 20 bases left in between. The CDR3 DNA sequence: TGTGCCAGCAGCTTAAGGCGCGGCAGGGGATCGGTTGAAGCTTTCTTT. Amino acid sequence: CASSLRRGRGSVEAFF.

The gene calls are TRBV27 and TRBJ2-1; 10 positions match TRBD1. Germline values: CDR1 MNHEY, CDR2 SMNVEV (reference sequence). With 4 bases clipped from V and 3 bases from J, the junction kept 3 bases outside the gene matches. CDR3 length: 15 residues. The CDR3 nucleotides read TGTGCCAGCAGTTGGGACAGGGGCCTCTACAATGAGCAGTTCTTC. Translating it yields CASSWDRGLYNEQFF.

The chain carries TRBV4-3 and TRBJ2-1, with TRBD2 as a possible D gene (6 bases). Looked up from germline, CDR1 is LGHNA and CDR2 is YSLEER. V dropped 0 bases and J dropped 8 bases, with 14 bases sitting between them. The CDR3 runs 15 residues. The CDR3: CASSQEATSLDEQFF. CDR3 nucleotides: TGCGCCAGCAGCCAAGAAGCGACTAGTCTGGATGAGCAGTTCTTC.

This clone has more than one count but fewer than ten. V and J are TRBV25-1 and TRBJ2-2; D is ambiguous. V was trimmed by 4 bases and J by 7 bases, leaving 10 bases between them. The CDR3 length is 13 residues. CDR1 is MGHDK, CDR2 SYGVNS, per germline. CDR3 DNA: TGTGCCAGCAGTGGACCTTCGGTCGGGGAGCTGTTTTTT. Translating it yields CASSGPSVGELFF.

CDR3 sequence (DNA): TGTGCCAGCAGCCCCGGACGGTACACTGAAGCTTTCTTT. Its translation is CASSPGRYTEAFF. The rearrangement joins TRBV14 to TRBJ1-1; D uncertain. CDR1 is SGHDN and CDR2 is FVKESK in the germline V gene. The CDR3 loop spans 13 amino acids. V dropped 4 bases and J dropped 3 bases, with 9 bases sitting between them. The complete variable domain, with remaining parts taken from reference TRBV14 and TRBJ1-1, reads EAGVTQFPSHSVIEKGQTVTLRCDPISGHDNLYWYRRVMGKEIKFLLHFVKESKQDESGMPNNRFLAERTGGTYSTLKVQPAELEDSGVYFCASSPGRYTEAFFGQGTRLTVV.

There are a few counts of this clone. The chain combines TRBV28 with TRBJ1-3; D uncertain. The V gene's germline CDR1 is MDHEN and CDR2 SYDVKM. This CDR3 is built from 12 residues. The germline V and J ends were trimmed by 3 bases and 6 bases, with 6 bases remaining between them. The DNA for the CDR3 is TGTGCCAGCAGTTTCTCTATAAACACCATATATTTT. As protein: CASSFSINTIYF.

The V and J genes are TRBV9 and TRBJ1-3; D is perhaps TRBD1 (6 bases). The CDR3 contains 18 residues. With 0 bases removed from V and 0 bases from J, the gap between germline ends came to 16 bases. Germline CDR1 and CDR2: SGDLS and YYNGEE. The CDR3 sequence is CASSVGGRDIFSGNTIYF. CDR3 nucleotide sequence: TGTGCCAGCAGCGTAGGGGGAAGGGACATTTTCTCTGGAAACACCATATATTTT. Full variable domain (rest looked up from reference TRBV9 and TRBJ1-3): DSGVTQTPKHLITATGQRVTLRCSPRSGDLSVYWYQQSLDQGLQFLIQYYNGEERAKGNILERFSAQQFPDLHSELNLSSLELGDSALYFCASSVGGRDIFSGNTIYFGEGSWLTVV.

The rearrangement joins TRBV7-2 to TRBJ2-5; D is possibly TRBD1 or TRBD2 (5 bases each). Trimming took off 0 bases at V and 5 bases at J, with 10 bases between the two ends. Germline loops: CDR1 SGHTA, CDR2 FQGNSA. CDR3 size: 14 residues. DNA of the CDR3: TGTGCCAGCAGCTTAGCGCGCCGGGACGAGACCCAGTACTTC. The encoded protein is CASSLARRDETQYF. Together with reference TRBV7-2 and TRBJ2-5, the CDR3 gives the full variable domain: GAGVSQSPSNKVTEKGKDVELRCDPISGHTALYWYRQSLGQGLEFLIYFQGNSAPDKSGLPSDRFSAERTGGSVSTLTIQRTQQEDSAVYLCASSLARRDETQYFGPGTRLLVL.

The chain carries TRBV29-1 and TRBJ2-3, with D possibly being TRBD2 (6 bases). In germline, CDR1 is SQVTM, CDR2 ANQGSEA. The CDR3 totals 15 residues. Deletions cut 7 bases from V and 4 bases from J, with 21 bases between. CDR3 residues: CSGGVGSLVADTQYF. Here the CDR3 DNA reads TGCAGCGGGGGGGTAGGGTCTTTGGTGGCAGATACGCAGTATTTT.

The CDR3 nucleotides are TGTGCCAGCAGCCTCATCCAGGGTGGCTACACCTTC. Encoded protein: CASSLIQGGYTF. V gene TRBV9 combines with J gene TRBJ1-2, with D perhaps matching TRBD1 (5 bases). V lost 4 bases to trimming and J lost 7 bases, with 11 bases between them. The CDR3 runs 12 residues. Per germline, CDR1 SGDLS and CDR2 YYNGEE.

The chain is built from TRBV27 and TRBJ1-5, with a tentative D call TRBD1 (6 bases). The germline gives CDR1 MNHEY, CDR2 SMNVEV (reference sequence). V lost 7 bases, J lost 0 bases, and 19 bases lay in between. CDR3 size: 17 residues. The CDR3 region is CASTSRGGLYSNQPQHF. Written as DNA, the CDR3 is TGTGCCAGCACTTCGAGGGGGGGCCTATATAGCAATCAGCCCCAGCATTTT.

V and J are TRBV2 and TRBJ1-1; the match to TRBD1 covers 7 bases. The junction had 20 bases not matched to a gene; V was cut back by 8 bases and J by 5 bases. Germline lookup yields CDR1 SNHLY and CDR2 FYNNEI. CDR3 size: 17 residues. The CDR3 nucleotides read TGTGCCAGCGCTGAGGAGCTCCGGGACAGCTTCCTGACTGAAGCTTTCTTT. Amino acid sequence: CASAEELRDSFLTEAFF.